These 11 T cell receptor beta chains were all obtained from the same sample, sequenced in a study of CD8 T cells in ankylosing spondylitis. Study outcomes and limitations: Several highly homologous variants made up a TCR beta motif, and this motif appeared characteristic of ankylosing spondylitis blood.

These receptors' targets are unknown. From the 5' RACE reads, TCRdb called clonotypes with MiXCR, one entry per CDR3 protein. The repertoire holds fewer than 500,000 distinct CDR3 sequences, with 20% to 25% as singletons. Sequencing used blood, either unsorted or a sorted T cell fraction (not recorded which). The source of these receptors is a male donor with ankylosing spondylitis.

The V call is TRBV6-2 or TRBV6-3, the J call TRBJ2-2; the match to TRBD2 covers 7 bases. CDR3 length: 14 amino acids. The junction had 4 bases not matched to a gene; V was cut back by 6 bases and J by 3 bases. The germline CDR1 and CDR2 sequences are MNHEY and SVGEGT. For the CDR3, the DNA is TGTGCCAGCAGGCAGGGAGGGTACACCGGGGAGCTGTTTTTT. Translating it yields CASRQGGYTGELFF.

Turning to this clonotype: The limits of the CDR3 on the DNA are not certain, so only TCRdb's listed CDR3 is given. The rearrangement links TRBV23-1 to TRBJ2-2; the DNA was not compared with TRBD2, the D call given in the table. TRBV23-1 counts as an open reading frame of uncertain function. The length of the CDR3 is 17 amino acids, counting both ends. The CDR3: CASSSLAGVQTPGSCFF.

The chain links TRBV3-1 to TRBJ1-1; D unclear. The V and J ends lost 6 bases and 1 base respectively, with 15 bases between them. Germline CDR1 reads LGHDT; CDR2 reads YNNKEL (reference sequence). This CDR3 has 15 residues. CDR3 nucleotides: TGTGCCAGCAGATCCTCTTCTTGGGGGAACACTGAAGCTTTCTTT. Amino acid sequence: CASRSSSWGNTEAFF.

The chain combines TRBV3-1 with TRBJ1-6; a possible D gene is TRBD1 (5 bases). This CDR3 contains 15 residues. The germline V and J ends were trimmed by 4 bases and 3 bases, with 10 bases remaining between them. In germline, CDR1 is LGHDT, CDR2 YNNKEL (reference sequence). The CDR3 region is CASSPGLDYNSPLHF. CDR3 DNA sequence: TGTGCCAGCAGCCCGGGACTGGACTATAATTCACCCCTCCACTTT.

This clonotype was counted only a few times. This chain connects TRBV29-1 to TRBJ1-1, with D possibly TRBD1 on 5 matching bases. The CDR3 totals 15 residues. Trimming left V 7 bases short and J 0 bases short, with 18 bases between. The germline V gene has CDR1 SQVTM and CDR2 ANQGSEA. CDR3 region: CSADQGRQMNTEAFF. In nucleotides, the CDR3 is TGCAGCGCCGACCAGGGCAGACAAATGAACACTGAAGCTTTCTTT. Looking up the rest from reference TRBV29-1 and TRBJ1-1 gives the full variable domain: SAVISQKPSRDICQRGTSLTIQCQVDSQVTMMFWYRQQPGQSLTLIATANQGSEATYESGFVIDKFPISRPNLTFSTLTVSNMSPEDSSIYLCSADQGRQMNTEAFFGQGTRLTVV.

In this sample, this clonotype turned up many times. One junction end disagrees with the germline gene, perhaps due to a read error. This sequence joins TRBV7-2 and TRBJ2-5, with D possibly TRBD2 on 6 matching bases. The CDR3 runs 14 residues. Germline lookup yields CDR1 SGHTA and CDR2 FQGNSA. DNA for the CDR3: TGCGCCAGCAGTTCCCAAGGAGGGCGTGAGACCCAGTACTTC. Translated, it gives CASSSQGGRETQYF. The entire variable domain, with the rest obtained from reference TRBV7-2 and TRBJ2-5, is as follows: GAGVSQSPSNKVTEKGKDVELRCDPISGHTALYWYRQSLGQGLEFLIYFQGNSAPDKSGLPSDRFSAERTGGSVSTLTIQRTQQEDSAVYLCASSSQGGRETQYFGPGTRLLVL.

This clonotype was found a few times. This chain connects TRBV24-1 to TRBJ2-2, with 8 positions matching TRBD1. Germline V gene sequence: CDR1 KGHDR, CDR2 SFDVKD. The V gene end was trimmed by 4 bases and the J gene end by 5 bases; junction bases not matched to a gene: 11. The length of the CDR3 is 17 residues. The CDR3 loop reads CATSESRGLRETGELFF. The CDR3 region has the DNA TGTGCCACCAGTGAGAGCAGGGGGCTCCGCGAGACCGGGGAGCTGTTTTTT.

V is TRBV4-2 and J is TRBJ2-1; 14 bases fit TRBD2. The germline gives CDR1 LGHNA, CDR2 YNFKEQ. This CDR3 comprises 16 residues. With V trimmed by 2 bases and J by 9 bases, 6 bases remained unmatched. CDR3 sequence reads: CASSQTGLAGAGEQFF. The CDR3 DNA sequence: TGTGCCAGCAGCCAAACGGGACTAGCGGGAGCGGGTGAGCAGTTCTTC.

This clonotype was seen a few times. J is TRBJ2-3 and V is TRBV29-1; D gene ambiguous. Germline-derived CDR1 and CDR2 are SQVTM and ANQGSEA. The CDR3 is 13 amino acids. The V gene lost 4 bases and the J gene lost 2 bases, with 10 bases spanning the gap. For the CDR3, the DNA is TGCAGCGTTGTGGGTAACCCCACAGATACGCAGTATTTT. It codes for CSVVGNPTDTQYF.

The table lists this clonotype with a few counts. The rearrangement uses TRBV29-1 and TRBJ2-7; D ambiguous. The germline V gene has CDR1 SQVTM and CDR2 ANQGSEA. The CDR3 has 13 amino acids. V was shortened by 4 bases and J by 0 bases, with 10 bases between the two germline ends. The CDR3 DNA reads TGCAGCGTTGCCGCGTCTAGCTCCTACGAGCAGTACTTC. It translates to CSVAASSSYEQYF.

The chain is built from TRBV25-1 and TRBJ2-3, with D perhaps TRBD1 (5 bases). This CDR3 region has 14 residues. Trimming removed 8 bases at V and 3 bases at J, with 15 bases between. CDR1 is MGHDK, CDR2 SYGVNS, per germline. The CDR3 here is CASGARFDTDTQYF. CDR3 DNA sequence: TGTGCCAGCGGGGCCCGATTTGATACAGATACGCAGTATTTT.